These 32 T cell receptor beta chains share one sample of origin, sequenced in a study of CD8+ T cells in alopecia areata. TCR sequencing used cDNA made by reverse transcription of extracted RNA. Repertoires were generated with immunoSEQ multiplex PCR, while TCRdb's copy carries only in-frame clones and drops some. This repertoire shows tens of thousands of clones, approximately 60% found once; its top ten account for around a sixth. The sequences come from CD8+ T cells sorted from blood, collected at week 0. All receptors derive from a human donor with alopecia areata.

The table lists this clone with a few counts. The rearrangement uses TRBV7-9 and TRBJ1-1; D gene uncertain. Trimming pared 5 bases from V and 11 bases from J, leaving 18 bases between. Germline V CDR1 and CDR2: SEHNR, FQNEAQ (reference sequence). The CDR3 has 13 residues. CDR3 DNA: TGTGCCAGCAGCGAGTATAGCCTCAGTCAGGCTTTCTTT. It specifies CASSEYSLSQAFF. Based on the CDR3 plus reference TRBV7-9 and TRBJ1-1, the full variable domain is DTGVSQNPRHKITKRGQNVTFRCDPISEHNRLYWYRQTLGQGPEFLTYFQNEAQLEKSRLLSDRFSAERPKGSFSTLEIQRTEQGDSAMYLCASSEYSLSQAFFGQGTRLTVV.

The V gene is TRBV2, the J gene TRBJ2-5; D not resolved. Gene TRBJ2-7 matches the end of the DNA better, so the J call may be wrong. The germline gives CDR1 SNHLY, CDR2 FYNNEI. The length of the CDR3 is 11 residues. Written as DNA, the CDR3 is TGTGCCAGCACCCCTACGAACGAGCAGTACTTC. Residues: CASTPTNEQYF.

The J gene is TRBJ2-7, the V gene TRBV7-9; possible D gene TRBD2, 6 bases. V was shortened by 5 bases and J by 2 bases, with 13 bases between the two germline ends. This CDR3 region has 14 residues. Germline assignment: CDR1 SEHNR and CDR2 FQNEAQ (reference sequence). The CDR3 here is CASSRSSEPYEQYF. The CDR3 DNA follows: TGTGCCAGCAGCCGTTCTAGCGAGCCCTACGAGCAGTACTTC.

There are a few counts of this clone. The CDR3 DNA reads TGCAGCGTTGGGGGCACTGAAGCTTTCTTT. Protein product: CSVGGTEAFF. The chain links TRBV29-1 to TRBJ1-1, with no clear D. This CDR3 contains 10 residues. With 4 bases removed from V and 4 bases from J, the gap between germline ends came to 4 bases. CDR1 is SQVTM and CDR2 is ANQGSEA in the germline V gene.

This rearrangement joins TRBV5-4 to TRBJ2-5; 7 bases map to TRBD1. The CDR3 has 13 amino acids. The germline V gene encodes CDR1 SGHNT and CDR2 YYREEE (reference sequence). V shed 5 bases and J 2 bases; nucleotides not matched to a gene: 3. DNA for the CDR3: TGTGCCAGCAGAACCAGGGGGCAAGAGACCCAGTACTTC. Its protein product is CASRTRGQETQYF.

The rearrangement links TRBV14 to TRBJ2-1; D is undetermined. CDR3 length equals 13 residues. The germline V and J ends were trimmed by 1 base and 8 bases, with 9 bases remaining between them. Germline assignment: CDR1 SGHDN and CDR2 FVKESK. CDR3 in amino acids: CASSQALTDEQFF. CDR3 bases: TGTGCCAGCAGCCAAGCGTTGACTGATGAGCAGTTCTTC.

This clone was counted a few times. The chain couples TRBV5-4 to TRBJ2-1; 8 bases are shared with TRBD1. From germline, CDR1 is SGHNT and CDR2 YYREEE (reference sequence). The V and J ends lost 4 bases and 1 base, in that order; junction bases with no gene match: 4. The CDR3 is made up of 15 amino acids. In nucleotides, the CDR3 is TGTGCCAGCAGCATGACAGGGGAGTCCTACAATGAGCAGTTCTTC. Protein sequence: CASSMTGESYNEQFF.

The chain couples TRBV5-1 to TRBJ2-4; possible D gene TRBD2, 6 bases. CDR3 length: 17 residues. CDR1 is SGHRS, CDR2 YFSETQ, per germline. Between the trimmed V and J ends, which lost 1 base and 3 bases, there was a span of 17 bases. CDR3 DNA: TGCGCCAGCAGCTTGACACACGGGACTCTAGTCAAAAACATTCAGTACTTC. This translates into CASSLTHGTLVKNIQYF.

This sequence joins TRBV29-1 and TRBJ1-2; a weak D match, TRBD1 (5 bases). This CDR3 spans 16 amino acids. The ends were cut back, 0 bases at V and 4 bases at J, with 18 bases in the middle. CDR1 SQVTM and CDR2 ANQGSEA come from the germline V gene. This CDR3 reads CSVEDEAVQGLYGYTF. The CDR3 nucleotides read TGCAGCGTTGAAGATGAGGCTGTTCAGGGCCTCTATGGCTACACCTTC.

This clone was seen only a few times. The V and J genes are TRBV7-9 and TRBJ2-3; 10 bases match TRBD2. With 5 bases clipped from V and 6 bases from J, the junction kept 14 bases outside the gene matches. The CDR3 is made up of 17 amino acids. The germline gives CDR1 SEHNR, CDR2 FQNEAQ (reference sequence). As DNA, the CDR3 is TGTGCCAGCAGCACACCGTCTAGCGGGGGAATTAGGGATACGCAGTATTTT. Protein sequence: CASSTPSSGGIRDTQYF.

The chain links TRBV7-9 to TRBJ2-1; D unresolved. In germline, CDR1 is SEHNR, CDR2 FQNEAQ (reference sequence). Trimming shortened V by 2 bases and J by 5 bases, and 4 bases separated the two germline ends. The CDR3 is 12 amino acids. The CDR3 DNA is TGTGCCAGCAGCTTAATGGACAATGAGCAGTTCTTC. It codes for CASSLMDNEQFF.

This clone was seen only a few times. A junction boundary mismatches the germline segment, possibly from a read error. CDR3 protein: CASREESTMATPDGYGYTF. The DNA of the CDR3 is TGTGCCAGCAGGGAAGAATCAACTATGGCTACACCCGATGGGTATGGCTACACCTTC. The V call is TRBV2, the J call TRBJ1-2; no clear D. This CDR3 comprises 19 residues. The germline CDR1 and CDR2 sequences are SNHLY and FYNNEI. The full variable domain, in which reference TRBV2 and TRBJ1-2 provide the parts outside the CDR3, is EPEVTQTPSHQVTQMGQEVILRCVPISNHLYFYWYRQILGQKVEFLVSFYNNEISEKSEIFDDQFSVERPDGSNFTLKIRSTKLEDSAMYFCASREESTMATPDGYGYTFGSGTRLTVV.

This clone has a single count. This chain uses TRBV6-5 with TRBJ2-7; the match to TRBD2 covers 9 bases. Germline CDR1 and CDR2: MNHEY and SVGAGI. CDR3 length: 15 residues. V lost 0 bases, J lost 2 bases, and 2 bases stayed unmatched. As DNA, the CDR3 is TGTGCCAGCAGTTACTCGAGACTAGCGGCCTACGAGCAGTACTTC. Translating it yields CASSYSRLAAYEQYF.

The count of this clone is one. CDR3 residues: CASSLSGETYNEQFF. DNA of the CDR3: TGTGCCAGCAGCTTGAGCGGGGAAACCTACAATGAGCAGTTCTTC. The chain has TRBV7-9 and TRBJ2-1; TRBD2 agrees at 7 bases. Germline trimming cut 3 bases from V and 2 bases from J; bases unmatched to any gene: 4. Germline values: CDR1 SEHNR, CDR2 FQNEAQ (reference sequence). CDR3 size: 15 residues.

J is TRBJ2-5 and V is TRBV5-1; a weak D match, TRBD2 (5 bases). Trimming stripped 4 bases from V and 5 bases from J, with 9 bases between. This CDR3 has 12 residues. Germline-derived CDR1 and CDR2 are SGHRS and YFSETQ. Written as DNA, the CDR3 is TGCGCCAGCAGCGGAGGTTGGGAGACCCAGTACTTC. Its translation is CASSGGWETQYF.

The chain links TRBV29-1 to TRBJ1-2; D ambiguous. The CDR3 is 13 residues long. The germline V and J ends were trimmed by 8 bases and 8 bases, with 21 bases remaining between them. Germline CDR1 is SQVTM and CDR2 is ANQGSEA. In DNA, the CDR3 is TGCAGCTCCCGCCTAATTGGTCCGGAGGGCTACACCTTC. Protein product: CSSRLIGPEGYTF.

V is TRBV15 and J is TRBJ2-2, with a possible D match to TRBD1 (6 bases). There are 15 residues in the CDR3. In germline, CDR1 is LNHNV, CDR2 YYDKDF (reference sequence). V lost 3 bases and J lost 6, with 14 bases in between. The CDR3 DNA is TGTGCCACCAGCAGGGTAACAGGGAAGGCCGGGGAGCTGTTTTTT. Residues: CATSRVTGKAGELFF.

The chain is built from TRBV2 and TRBJ2-1; TRBD2 agrees at 7 bases. After removal of 6 bases from V and 9 bases from J, the junction contained 8 bases not matched to a gene. The CDR3 length is 13 residues. Germline CDR1 is SNHLY and CDR2 is FYNNEI. This CDR3 reads CASRAGEVSEQFF. The CDR3 coding sequence is TGTGCCAGCAGGGCGGGAGAAGTCAGTGAGCAGTTCTTC. The variable domain in full, completed from reference TRBV2 and TRBJ2-1, reads EPEVTQTPSHQVTQMGQEVILRCVPISNHLYFYWYRQILGQKVEFLVSFYNNEISEKSEIFDDQFSVERPDGSNFTLKIRSTKLEDSAMYFCASRAGEVSEQFFGPGTRLTVL.

J is TRBJ2-1 and V is TRBV5-6; 8 bases map to TRBD2. The germline V gene encodes CDR1 SGHDT and CDR2 YYEEEE. The CDR3 sequence is 13 residues long. V shed 2 bases and J 6 bases; nucleotides not matched to a gene: 1. The CDR3 DNA reads TGTGCCAGCAGCTTCGCGGGGGGCAATGAGCAGTTCTTC. Translation gives CASSFAGGNEQFF.

The table lists this clone with a count of one. In nucleotides, the CDR3 is TGTGCCAGCAGCTTGGATTACACTGAAGCTTTCTTT. Its protein is CASSLDYTEAFF. The chain uses TRBV5-4 and TRBJ1-1, with D uncertain. This CDR3 contains 12 residues. V lost 0 bases to trimming and J lost 3 bases, with 3 bases between them. CDR1 is SGHNT and CDR2 is YYREEE in the germline V gene (reference sequence). Based on the CDR3 plus reference TRBV5-4 and TRBJ1-1, the full variable domain is ETGVTQSPTHLIKTRGQQVTLRCSSQSGHNTVSWYQQALGQGPQFIFQYYREEENGRGNFPPRFSGLQFPNYSSELNVNALELDDSALYLCASSLDYTEAFFGQGTRLTVV.

CDR3 bases: TGTGCCAGCAGTAAAAGGACAGGGAATGGAGATACGCAGTATTTT. Translated: CASSKRTGNGDTQYF. The chain combines TRBV25-1 with TRBJ2-3, with TRBD1 matching 8 bases. Trimming cost V 5 bases and J 5 bases; bases outside gene matches: 9. The CDR3 has 15 amino acids. Per germline, CDR1 MGHDK and CDR2 SYGVNS.

The rearrangement links TRBV7-9 to TRBJ2-5; D ambiguous. CDR1 is SEHNR, CDR2 FQNEAQ, per germline (reference sequence). The CDR3 totals 11 residues. Trimming pared 2 bases from V and 2 bases from J, leaving 0 bases between. The CDR3 coding sequence is TGTGCCAGCAGCTTACAAGAGACCCAGTACTTC. Amino acids: CASSLQETQYF. Drawing the rest from reference TRBV7-9 and TRBJ2-5, the complete variable domain is DTGVSQNPRHKITKRGQNVTFRCDPISEHNRLYWYRQTLGQGPEFLTYFQNEAQLEKSRLLSDRFSAERPKGSFSTLEIQRTEQGDSAMYLCASSLQETQYFGPGTRLLVL.

The chain couples TRBV28 to TRBJ2-2; possible D gene TRBD1, 5 bases. Looked up from germline, CDR1 is MDHEN and CDR2 is SYDVKM. Trimming cost V 2 bases and J 1 base, with 5 bases left between them. CDR3 length: 14 residues. The CDR3 is CASSLQGNTGELFF. The CDR3 nucleotides are TGTGCCAGCAGTTTACAGGGGAACACCGGGGAGCTGTTTTTT. The full variable domain, completed using reference TRBV28 and TRBJ2-2, is DVKVTQSSRYLVKRTGEKVFLECVQDMDHENMFWYRQDPGLGLRLIYFSYDVKMKEKGDIPEGYSVSREKKERFSLILESASTNQTSMYLCASSLQGNTGELFFGEGSRLTVL.

The chain joins TRBV7-8 to TRBJ2-1; 9 bases fit TRBD2. Looked up from germline, CDR1 is SGHVS and CDR2 is FQNEAQ. The V and J ends lost 3 bases and 4 bases, in that order; junction bases with no gene match: 7. The CDR3 is made up of 16 amino acids. In DNA form, the CDR3 reads TGTGCCAGCAGCTTGTTAGCGGGGGAGCTATACAATGAGCAGTTCTTC. This sequence encodes CASSLLAGELYNEQFF.

The chain links TRBV5-6 to TRBJ1-1; D is ambiguous. The CDR3 covers 12 residues. The germline gives CDR1 SGHDT, CDR2 YYEEEE. V was trimmed by 3 bases and J by 1 base, leaving 4 bases between them. CDR3: CASSYTNTEAFF. The CDR3 DNA follows: TGTGCCAGCAGCTATACGAACACTGAAGCTTTCTTT.

The gene calls are TRBV27 and TRBJ2-2; D is unresolved. The CDR3 sequence is 15 residues long. CDR1 is MNHEY and CDR2 is SMNVEV in the germline V gene (reference sequence). V lost 3 bases, J lost 3 bases, and 11 bases lay in between. CDR3 protein: CASSFGLGYTGELFF. Written as DNA, the CDR3 is TGTGCCAGCAGTTTCGGGCTAGGCTACACCGGGGAGCTGTTTTTT.

This clone was picked up one time. This chain joins TRBV7-2 and TRBJ2-5, with D maybe TRBD1 (5 bases). The CDR3 totals 14 residues. The ends were cut back, 5 bases at V and 0 bases at J, with 10 bases in the middle. The V gene's germline CDR1 is SGHTA and CDR2 FQGNSA. CDR3 bases: TGTGCCAGCAGCGATCAGGGTAACCAAGAGACCCAGTACTTC. Protein product: CASSDQGNQETQYF.

A few counts support this clone. The chain is built from TRBV7-9 and TRBJ2-5, with 8 nucleotides matching TRBD1. CDR1 and CDR2 (germline): SEHNR, FQNEAQ (reference sequence). CDR3 size: 14 residues. J was trimmed by 4 bases and V by 5 bases; bases with no gene match: 6. The CDR3 loop is CASSTLTGGETQYF. The CDR3 DNA follows: TGTGCCAGCAGCACCCTCACAGGGGGAGAGACCCAGTACTTC.

This sequence joins TRBV5-6 and TRBJ2-7; 8 bases line up with TRBD2. This CDR3 is 15 amino acids long. Germline CDR1 and CDR2: SGHDT and YYEEEE. Losses at the gene ends were 0 bases for V and 4 bases for J; bases not matched to a gene: 6. The CDR3 DNA sequence: TGTGCCAGCAGCTTGGGAGGGACTAGGGTATACGAGCAGTACTTC. This sequence encodes CASSLGGTRVYEQYF.

The genes are TRBV5-6 and TRBJ2-3, with a weak D call TRBD2 (5 bases). This CDR3 has 15 amino acids. CDR1 is SGHDT and CDR2 is YYEEEE in the germline V gene. V lost 0 bases to trimming and J lost 6 bases, with 14 bases between them. DNA of the CDR3: TGTGCCAGCAGCTTGGTGAGAGGGCTCACTGATACGCAGTATTTT. Protein product: CASSLVRGLTDTQYF.

This clone was found a few times. The genes are TRBV19 and TRBJ2-7; D possibly corresponds to TRBD1 (5 bases). V was trimmed by 6 bases and J by 3 bases, leaving 12 bases between them. The CDR3 is 13 residues long. Germline lookup yields CDR1 LNHDA and CDR2 SQIVND (reference sequence). CDR3 nucleotides: TGTGCCAGTAGCGAGACAGCACACTACGAGCAGTACTTC. This translates into CASSETAHYEQYF.

This clone was counted a few times. The chain has TRBV19 and TRBJ2-3; D possibly corresponds to TRBD1 (6 bases). The CDR3 has 17 residues. Looked up from germline, CDR1 is LNHDA and CDR2 is SQIVND (reference sequence). V was clipped by 3 bases and J by 3 bases, with 19 bases between them. CDR3 in amino acids: CASSIEVRAGDTDTQYF. Here the CDR3 DNA reads TGTGCCAGTAGTATCGAAGTCCGGGCAGGGGATACAGATACGCAGTATTTT.